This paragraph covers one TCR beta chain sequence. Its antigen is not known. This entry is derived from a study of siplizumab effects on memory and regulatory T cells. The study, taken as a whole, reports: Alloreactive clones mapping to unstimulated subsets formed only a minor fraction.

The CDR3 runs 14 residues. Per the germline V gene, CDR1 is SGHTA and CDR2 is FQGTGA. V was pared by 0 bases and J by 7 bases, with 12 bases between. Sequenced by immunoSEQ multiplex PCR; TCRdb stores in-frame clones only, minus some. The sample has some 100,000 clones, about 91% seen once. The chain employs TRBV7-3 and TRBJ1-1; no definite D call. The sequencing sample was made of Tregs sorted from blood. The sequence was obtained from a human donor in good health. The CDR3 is CASSLTGLVGEAFF. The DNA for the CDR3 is TGTGCCAGCAGCTTAACAGGGTTGGTGGGTGAAGCTTTCTTT.